This TCR beta chain was found in a study of multiple sclerosis patients with progressive multifocal leukoencephalopathy. Sequencing was at survey level. Data came from immunoSEQ multiplex PCR; TCRdb stores just in-frame clones and leaves some out. The sample has some 30,000 clones; around 91% are singletons. Study-level findings and limits: Before and during natalizumab, the clones expanded at PML already existed.

Of note for this clone: Its specificity is unknown.

The time point was: before natalizumab initiation. Sequencing was performed on PBMCs. The source of this sequence is a human donor with multiple sclerosis.

CDR3 nucleotide sequence: TGTGCCAGCAGCGTAGCTACACAGGGGTACGAGCAGTACTTC. It is translated as CASSVATQGYEQYF. The chain uses TRBV9 and TRBJ2-7; TRBD1 agrees at 7 bases. V shed 0 bases and J 4 bases; nucleotides not matched to a gene: 4. The CDR3 has 14 amino acids. CDR1 and CDR2 from the germline V gene are SGDLS and YYNGEE.